Below, one T cell receptor beta chain is given with its context. Its antigen is currently unknown. This sample was included in a study of T-cell reconstitution after alpha-beta-depleted transplantation in children. Construction of the TCRbeta library involved unique molecular identifiers. TCRdb redid the calling of the PCR reads with MiXCR, one entry per CDR3 protein. Altogether hundreds of thousands of distinct CDR3 sequences are present, about 23% being singletons, with the ten largest covering less than 15%. The germline V gene has CDR1 SGHAT and CDR2 FQNNGV. Trimming stripped 0 bases from V and 3 bases from J, with 8 bases between. The CDR3 length is 14 residues. Study-level results: T-cell numbers and diversity, one year after transplant, stemmed largely from T cells that were newly produced.

The chain joins TRBV11-2 to TRBJ2-5; a possible D gene is TRBD2 (5 bases). This TCR came from a boy under two years old who had a stem cell transplant for acute myeloid leukemia, so the T cells may come from the graft donor. The specimen was PBMCs, mostly from graft donor cells, collected 360 days after TCRalphabeta/CD19-depleted stem cell transplant. The CDR3 sequence is CASSLELAKETQYF. In DNA, the CDR3 is TGTGCCAGCAGCTTAGAGCTAGCCAAAGAGACCCAGTACTTC.